This TCR beta chain stems from a study of regulatory T cells in long-lasting Graves disease. In the study overall: Patients met the persistent Graves' disease definition after over 5 years of antithyroid drugs with positive TSH receptor antibodies. Study outcomes and limitations: Patients with persistent Graves' had lower TCR diversity than newly diagnosed patients. Among samples with persistent disease, TRBV28, TRBJ1-2 and TRBJ2-5 were favored. New patients shared fewer public clonotypes (around 980) than persistent patients did (around 2,700).

Sample time point: persistent/refractory GD, antithyroid drugs over 5 years with positive TRAb. There was RNA extracted from PBMCs, and the TCR library was made from it. Many counts were recorded for this clonotype. Its target is not known. Looked up from germline, CDR1 is MDHEN and CDR2 is SYDVKM. The CDR3 covers 17 residues. V dropped 3 bases and J dropped 6; count of bases not matched to a gene: 11. Arm-PCR of CDR3 regions with iRepertoire HTBI primers generated TCR beta libraries. TCRdb re-called the multiplex PCR reads with MiXCR, one entry per CDR3 protein. Here the sample spans about 470,000 distinct CDR3 sequences, around 20% being singletons.

This TCR derives from a female donor with Graves disease. The J gene is TRBJ2-7, the V gene TRBV28; 13 nucleotides agree with TRBD2. The sequencing here drew on peripheral blood mononuclear cells (PBMCs), taken when the disease was refractory, from a patient treated with antithyroid drugs. The CDR3 DNA is TGTGCCAGCAGTTTCCTACTAGCGGGAGGGCCTAGTCCCGAGCAGTACTTC. Translation gives CASSFLLAGGPSPEQYF.